One and the same sample provided the 29 T cell receptor beta chains below, sequenced in a study of T cell responses to AZD1222 COVID-19 vaccine. Generated by immunoSEQ multiplex PCR, the TCRdb table keeps only in-frame clones and is missing some. The data hold more than 100,000 clones, with 91% observed a single time. The sequencing here drew on peripheral blood, taken on day 0 of AZD1222 vaccination. All receptors come from an adult in good health.

J is TRBJ1-2 and V is TRBV28, with 7 nucleotides matching TRBD1. J gave up 6 bases and V 6 bases, and 10 bases lay outside the gene matches. Germline V lookup: CDR1 MDHEN, CDR2 SYDVKM. This CDR3 is built from 14 residues. The CDR3: CASSLGGTEDGYTF. The CDR3, as DNA: TGTGCCAGCAGCCTCGGCGGGACAGAGGATGGCTACACCTTC.

The CDR3 region has the DNA TGTGCCAGCAGCTTAAGCACTGAAGCTTTCTTT. Encoded protein: CASSLSTEAFF. V gene TRBV7-9 combines with J gene TRBJ1-1, with no clear D. V shed 2 bases and J shed 4 bases, with 2 bases lying between them. CDR1 is SEHNR and CDR2 is FQNEAQ in the germline V gene (reference sequence). This CDR3 is 11 amino acids long. The full variable domain, with the rest looked up from reference TRBV7-9 and TRBJ1-1, is DTGVSQNPRHKITKRGQNVTFRCDPISEHNRLYWYRQTLGQGPEFLTYFQNEAQLEKSRLLSDRFSAERPKGSFSTLEIQRTEQGDSAMYLCASSLSTEAFFGQGTRLTVV.

The chain is built from TRBV28 and TRBJ1-1, with TRBD1 as a possible D gene (6 bases). There are 14 residues in the CDR3. V shed 3 bases and J shed 10 bases, with 18 bases lying between them. CDR1 and CDR2 from the germline V gene are MDHEN and SYDVKM. The CDR3, as DNA: TGTGCCAGCAGTTTTGGGGGCGAGGAACTTGGAGCTTTCTTT. This translates into CASSFGGEELGAFF.

The genes are TRBV4-3 and TRBJ2-1, with D tentatively TRBD2 (6 bases). V lost 2 bases to trimming and J lost 0 bases, with 11 bases between them. The V gene's germline CDR1 is LGHNA and CDR2 YSLEER. The CDR3 has 16 residues. The CDR3 is CASSQFFGSSYNEQFF. The CDR3, as DNA: TGCGCCAGCAGCCAATTCTTCGGGAGCTCCTACAATGAGCAGTTCTTC.

This clone was picked up one time. This specimen includes other DNA sequences encoding the same CDR3. The chain carries TRBV27 and TRBJ1-5; maybe TRBD1 (6 bases). Trimming stripped 5 bases from V and 4 bases from J, with 12 bases between. The V gene's germline CDR1 is MNHEY and CDR2 SMNVEV (reference sequence). The CDR3 is made up of 14 amino acids. Written as DNA, the CDR3 is TGTGCCAGCAGTAGGCAAGGGGGAAATCAGCCCCAGCATTTT. Protein product: CASSRQGGNQPQHF.

V usage is TRBV9 and J usage is TRBJ1-1; D may be TRBD1 (6 bases). Germline V CDR1 and CDR2: SGDLS, YYNGEE. Trimming left V 1 base short and J 7 bases short, with 14 bases between. This CDR3 is built from 14 residues. CDR3 bases: TGTGCCAGCAGCGTAATCACAGGGCGGGGTGAAGCTTTCTTT. This translates into CASSVITGRGEAFF.

J is TRBJ1-6 and V is TRBV28; D uncertain. This CDR3 has 12 amino acids. The V gene's germline CDR1 is MDHEN and CDR2 SYDVKM. Deletions cut 7 bases from V and 8 bases from J, with 9 bases between. CDR3 DNA sequence: TGTGCCAGCACTGCAGGAGATTCACCCCTCCACTTT. This translates into CASTAGDSPLHF.

The J gene is TRBJ2-3, the V gene TRBV9; the D is unclear. The V gene lost 0 bases and the J gene lost 0 bases, with 8 bases spanning the gap. CDR1 and CDR2 from the germline V gene are SGDLS and YYNGEE. The length of the CDR3 is 15 residues. The CDR3 DNA is TGTGCCAGCAGCGTAGGCTACGGTAGCACAGATACGCAGTATTTT. Translation: CASSVGYGSTDTQYF.

The V gene is TRBV28, the J gene TRBJ1-5; D is undetermined. Germline CDR1 MDHEN, CDR2 SYDVKM. This CDR3 spans 14 amino acids. Trimming removed 3 bases at V and 0 bases at J, with 6 bases between. This chain's CDR3 is CASSFSYSNQPQHF. In DNA, the CDR3 is TGTGCCAGCAGTTTCAGCTATAGCAATCAGCCCCAGCATTTT.

This clone was recorded only once. The V gene is TRBV7-6, the J gene TRBJ2-2, with D perhaps matching TRBD2 (5 bases). The germline CDR1 and CDR2 sequences are SGHVS and FNYEAQ. The CDR3 covers 14 residues. Trimming stripped 1 base from V and 5 bases from J, with 8 bases between. The CDR3 coding sequence is TGTGCCAGCAGCTTAGGATCGGGGACCGGGGAGCTGTTTTTT. This encodes CASSLGSGTGELFF. The complete variable domain, with remaining parts taken from reference TRBV7-6 and TRBJ2-2, reads GAGVSQSPRYKVTKRGQDVALRCDPISGHVSLYWYRQALGQGPEFLTYFNYEAQQDKSGLPNDRFSAERPEGSISTLTIQRTEQRDSAMYRCASSLGSGTGELFFGEGSRLTVL.

V usage is TRBV7-9 and J usage is TRBJ1-3; D not resolved. Trimming shortened V by 2 bases and J by 0 bases, and 5 bases separated the two germline ends. CDR3 size: 14 residues. The V gene's germline CDR1 is SEHNR and CDR2 FQNEAQ (reference sequence). The DNA for the CDR3 is TGTGCCAGCAGCTTATCCATCTCTGGAAACACCATATATTTT. Protein product: CASSLSISGNTIYF.

A single count supports this clone. The chain links TRBV9 to TRBJ2-2; D not certain. In germline, CDR1 is SGDLS, CDR2 YYNGEE. The CDR3 is 16 amino acids. Trimming left V 4 bases short and J 0 bases short, with 13 bases between. DNA of the CDR3: TGTGCCAGCAGCCCTTTAAGCGACCCGAACACCGGGGAGCTGTTTTTT. This encodes CASSPLSDPNTGELFF.

The sample holds one count of this clone. The chain joins TRBV5-1 to TRBJ1-4; D is perhaps TRBD1 (5 bases). CDR1 SGHRS and CDR2 YFSETQ come from the germline V gene. The CDR3 loop spans 15 amino acids. V was trimmed by 4 bases and J by 7 bases, leaving 17 bases between them. The CDR3 spells CASSLTGGISEKLFF. The CDR3 DNA reads as TGCGCCAGCAGCCTGACCGGGGGAATCAGTGAAAAACTGTTTTTT.

This chain joins TRBV19 and TRBJ2-7, with 8 bases that match TRBD2. Germline CDR1 reads LNHDA; CDR2 reads SQIVND (reference sequence). V shed 5 bases, J shed 6 bases, and the junction held 9 bases outside the gene matches. The CDR3 loop spans 14 amino acids. The CDR3 DNA follows: TGTGCCAGTAGTCCCGGACTAGCAAATTCCGAGCAGTACTTC. Protein: CASSPGLANSEQYF.

The chain couples TRBV29-1 to TRBJ2-1, with 10 nucleotides matching TRBD2. The trim removed 6 bases at V and 6 bases at J, leaving 8 bases unmatched. Per germline, CDR1 SQVTM and CDR2 ANQGSEA. The CDR3 is 14 amino acids. In DNA, the CDR3 is TGCAGCGTCGAGTCTAGCGGGAGACGCAATGAGCAGTTCTTC. Residues: CSVESSGRRNEQFF.

The chain links TRBV2 to TRBJ2-7; D is possibly TRBD1 or TRBD2 (5 bases each). The V gene lost 2 bases and the J gene lost 6 bases, with 17 bases spanning the gap. Germline CDR1 SNHLY, CDR2 FYNNEI. This CDR3 comprises 15 residues. The CDR3 DNA reads TGTGCCAGCAGTGAACGAAAGTTTCGTGGGGGCGAGCAGTACTTC. Residues: CASSERKFRGGEQYF.

This chain uses TRBV12-3 or TRBV12-4 with TRBJ2-7; D gene uncertain. The CDR3 extends over 13 amino acids. V was clipped by 3 bases and J by 1 base, with 7 bases between them. The CDR3 DNA is TGTGCCAGCAGTTTGGGATCTTCCTACGAGCAGTACTTC. It codes for CASSLGSSYEQYF.

The chain combines TRBV19 with TRBJ1-3, with D tentatively TRBD1 (5 bases). V lost 6 bases and J lost 11, with 20 bases in between. Germline-derived CDR1 and CDR2 are LNHDA and SQIVND (reference sequence). The CDR3 consists of 14 residues. The DNA of the CDR3 is TGTGCCAGTAGCCTACCGTCAGGGAGAAGCGCCATATATTTT. As protein: CASSLPSGRSAIYF.

The V call is TRBV3-1 (or the pseudogene TRBV3-2), the J call TRBJ1-4; weak D call: TRBD1 (6 bases). This CDR3 has 16 residues. Trimming pared 7 bases from V and 1 base from J, leaving 16 bases between. Per germline, CDR1 LGHDT and CDR2 YNNKEL (reference sequence). DNA for the CDR3: TGTGCCAGCACTAAAGAGGGGGGCAGAACTAATGAAAAACTGTTTTTT. Translated, it gives CASTKEGGRTNEKLFF.

The rearrangement joins TRBV7-4 to TRBJ2-4; 12 bases match TRBD1. The ends lost 5 bases at V and 1 base at J; junction bases unmatched: 15. The CDR3 is made up of 20 amino acids. Germline CDR1 reads SGHVT; CDR2 reads SQSDAQ. This CDR3 is CASSPRDRGLWKKAKNIQYF. The DNA of the CDR3 is TGTGCCAGCAGCCCCCGGGACAGGGGGCTCTGGAAAAAGGCCAAAAACATTCAGTACTTC.

The chain is built from TRBV5-6 and TRBJ1-2; TRBD1 matches 8 bases. The V gene end was trimmed by 0 bases and the J gene end by 2 bases; junction bases not matched to a gene: 6. The length of the CDR3 is 16 residues. Looked up from germline, CDR1 is SGHDT and CDR2 is YYEEEE. CDR3 DNA sequence: TGTGCCAGCAGCTTGGCTGGACAGGGAGGAAACTATGGCTACACCTTC. Translating it yields CASSLAGQGGNYGYTF.

The V and J genes are TRBV11-2 and TRBJ2-1, with 15 bases identical to TRBD2. The V gene end was trimmed by 4 bases and the J gene end by 6 bases; junction bases not matched to a gene: 1. Germline CDR1 SGHAT, CDR2 FQNNGV. The CDR3 is 15 amino acids. Written as DNA, the CDR3 is TGTGCCAGCAGCTCGGGACTAGCGGGAGGCAATGAGCAGTTCTTC. Translation gives CASSSGLAGGNEQFF.

The CDR3 sequence: CASSAGLAPSKETQYF. The CDR3 DNA sequence: TGTGCCAGCAGCGCGGGACTAGCGCCGAGTAAAGAGACCCAGTACTTC. The V call is TRBV7-2, the J call TRBJ2-5; 10 positions match TRBD2. V shed 5 bases and J 3 bases; nucleotides not matched to a gene: 9. CDR3 length: 16 residues. Germline loops: CDR1 SGHTA, CDR2 FQGNSA.

Remarks on this clone: A junction boundary mismatches the germline segment, possibly from a read error. CDR3 amino acids: CASSPQGRTGTQYF. In DNA, the CDR3 is TGTGCCAGCAGCCCACAGGGGAGGACAGGTACGCAGTATTTT. This chain connects TRBV28 to TRBJ2-3; tentative D call: TRBD1 (7 bases). The CDR3 extends over 14 amino acids. CDR1 MDHEN and CDR2 SYDVKM come from the germline V gene.

The V gene is TRBV5-1, the J gene TRBJ2-3, with TRBD1 matching 8 bases. CDR1 SGHRS and CDR2 YFSETQ come from the germline V gene. V shed 4 bases and J 2 bases; nucleotides not matched to a gene: 21. This CDR3 has 20 amino acids. The chain's CDR3 is CASSASAGTGWRGDTDTQYF. As DNA, the CDR3 is TGCGCCAGCAGCGCCTCAGCAGGGACAGGTTGGCGGGGAGACACAGATACGCAGTATTTT.

CDR3: CASSESGTYNEQFF. The DNA for the CDR3 is TGTGCCAGCAGTGAGAGCGGAACCTACAATGAGCAGTTCTTC. The chain carries TRBV2 and TRBJ2-1, with D perhaps matching TRBD2 (5 bases). V was trimmed by 3 bases and J by 2 bases, leaving 8 bases between them. This CDR3 has 14 residues. Germline assignment: CDR1 SNHLY and CDR2 FYNNEI.

V is TRBV2 and J is TRBJ2-3; TRBD2 might be the D (6 bases). There are 19 residues in the CDR3. Trimming removed 5 bases from V and 0 bases from J, with 24 bases in between. Germline CDR1 and CDR2: SNHLY and FYNNEI. The CDR3 loop reads CASSPEGFDAGLSTDTQYF. The CDR3 bases are TGTGCCAGCAGTCCGGAGGGGTTTGACGCGGGATTGAGCACAGATACGCAGTATTTT.

CDR3 nucleotide sequence: TGTGCCAGCAGCCAATTTGGCGGGATGGGGGCGGATGAGCAGTTCTTC. Protein: CASSQFGGMGADEQFF. This chain uses TRBV3-1 (or the pseudogene TRBV3-2) with TRBJ2-1, with D possibly called TRBD1 or TRBD2 (6 bases each). The CDR3 spans 16 residues. Trimming stripped 2 bases from V and 8 bases from J, with 19 bases between. CDR1 and CDR2 from the germline V gene are LGHDT and YNNKEL (reference sequence).

V and J are TRBV7-9 and TRBJ2-1; D remains unclear. The CDR3 has 13 residues. V was shortened by 3 bases and J by 8 bases, with 11 bases between the two germline ends. From germline, CDR1 is SEHNR and CDR2 FQNEAQ (reference sequence). The CDR3 loop is CASSFRQNDEQFF. The DNA of the CDR3 is TGTGCCAGCAGCTTCAGGCAGAACGATGAGCAGTTCTTC. Full variable domain (rest looked up from reference TRBV7-9 and TRBJ2-1): DTGVSQNPRHKITKRGQNVTFRCDPISEHNRLYWYRQTLGQGPEFLTYFQNEAQLEKSRLLSDRFSAERPKGSFSTLEIQRTEQGDSAMYLCASSFRQNDEQFFGPGTRLTVL.